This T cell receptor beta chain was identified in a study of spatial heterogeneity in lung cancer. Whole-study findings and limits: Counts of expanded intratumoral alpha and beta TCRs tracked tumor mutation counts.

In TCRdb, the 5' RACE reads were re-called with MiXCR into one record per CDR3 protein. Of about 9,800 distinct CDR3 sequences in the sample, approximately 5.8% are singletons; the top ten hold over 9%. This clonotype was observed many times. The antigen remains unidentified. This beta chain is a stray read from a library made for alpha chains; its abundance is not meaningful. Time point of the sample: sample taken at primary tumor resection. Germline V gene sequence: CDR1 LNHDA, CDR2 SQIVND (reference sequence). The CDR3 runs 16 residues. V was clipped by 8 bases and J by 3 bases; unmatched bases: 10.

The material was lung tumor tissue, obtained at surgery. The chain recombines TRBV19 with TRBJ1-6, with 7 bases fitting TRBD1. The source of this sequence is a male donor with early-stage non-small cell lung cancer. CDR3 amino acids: CASGRTGDFYNSPLHF. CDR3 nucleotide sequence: TGTGCCAGTGGACGGACAGGCGATTTCTATAATTCACCCCTCCACTTT.